The clone carrying this TCR beta chain was seen only a few times. Its antigen is not known. MiXCR was run by TCRdb on the reads, yielding one entry per CDR3 protein. The repertoire consists of more than 50,000 distinct CDR3 sequences, with less than 70% occurring once and the leading ten covering 1.5% to 2%. The data stem from a study of type 1 regulatory T cells. Study context: An in vitro protocol generated T-allo10, a Tr1-enriched, alloantigen-specific CD4 T cell product.

Study results and caveats: Type 1 regulatory T cells had a more restricted TCR repertoire than non-type 1 regulatory T cells.

Germline V gives CDR1 SGHTA, CDR2 FQGTGA. There are 15 residues in the CDR3. The J segment lost 7 bases and the V segment lost 2 bases, leaving 5 bases of the junction unmatched. Sample: cultured non-Tr1 T cells, either the whole culture or a sorted T cell fraction (not recorded which). The clonotype was recovered from a human donor in good health. The chain employs TRBV7-3 and TRBJ2-2; 9 nucleotides agree with TRBD1. As DNA, the CDR3 is TGTGCCAGCAGCTTACAGACAGGGGGGCTCGGGGAGCTGTTTTTT. Translation gives CASSLQTGGLGELFF.